This TCR beta chain was retrieved from a study of blood T cell repertoires in COVID-19 (TCRdb year 2020). General notes on the study: The collaborator samples originated in the United States, Italy and Spain and spanned the acute and convalescent phases of COVID-19. The material from the prospective study consisted of cDNA or gDNA derived from T cells, B-cell-depleted T cells, or PBMCs. The dataset comprised deeply sampled blood TCRbeta repertoires from subjects exposed to, actively infected with, or recovered from COVID-19. A freely available public database, intended as a resource for researchers studying the immune response to SARS-CoV-2, is where the repertoires were released. Samples came from the ongoing ImmuneRACE study (first 160 participants) plus 1,254 subjects from 6 global collaborators. Nearly every sample came with metadata listing a de-identified subject ID, COVID-19 status, age in years and sex. Where available, HLA class I and class II types were taken from metadata supplied by the sample provider and were not determined by assay-based typing.

Enrolling through a virtual design, the prospective study's participants ranged in age from about 18 to 89 years and lived across about two dozen United States geographic areas. In the prospective study, participants were assigned to cohorts based on the clinical history participants reported in a screening survey and a study questionnaire. For ImmuneRACE Cohort 3, a participant was defined as recovered based on two consecutive negative NP/OP PCR tests, clearance by a healthcare professional, or resolution of symptoms. In the prospective study, mobile phlebotomists collected whole blood, serum and a nasopharyngeal or oropharyngeal swab from each participant. Prospective study participants could optionally give additional blood draws and questionnaires over a roughly two-month period. Before DNA extraction, prospective study blood samples were shipped either frozen or at room temperature. Comments on this clone: Its recognized antigen is unknown. No base quality values were provided; no much bigger clone lies one nucleotide off.

TCRbeta CDR3 regions were amplified from genomic DNA using the immunoSEQ Assay, a bias-controlled multiplex PCR. The study's own analysis went as follows. The number of nucleated cells in each sample was estimated from the amplification of reference gene primers within the assay. To quantify the absolute abundance of each unique TCRbeta CDR3 rearrangement, sequence reads were collapsed and filtered. For each sample, productive Simpson clonality was calculated by taking the square root of Simpson's diversity index across productive rearrangements. Drawn from immuneACCESS, this table holds only the in-frame rearrangements with V and J called that TCRdb kept. Clones are partly lost; checked studies trace under half to an unresolved V gene and leave the rest unexplained. The V and J calls and clone size are taken from that table; D and trimming were inferred from the DNA. The sample yields fewer than 400,000 clones; about 87% were counted once. The leading ten clones occupy 10% of the sample.

Overall results and qualifications from the work: Clinical and demographic metadata were provided uncurated, with the amount varying by source and participant.

CDR1 and CDR2, per the germline V gene, are SGHDT and YYEEEE. For this chain, trimming is 6 bases at the V end and 8 bases at the J end, and the number of junction bases without a gene match is 14. Counted from cysteine to phenylalanine, this CDR3 has 15 amino acids. Only the CDR3 portion is preserved as DNA: 45 bases, with reading frame beginning at the first base. This chain is built from TRBV5-6 and TRBJ1-2, with 9 bases aligning to TRBD1. Sequenced: PBMCs or T cells enriched from blood (not recorded which). This clonotype originated in a woman aged 50 to 60 who had recovered from COVID-19. CDR3 loop: CASNEEGTGFYGYTF. The base sequence is TGTGCCAGCAACGAGGAAGGGACAGGGTTTTACGGCTACACCTTC.